A selection of T cell receptor beta chains follows, all from one sample in a study of graft-versus-host responses after intestinal transplantation. Their specific antigens are unknown. The protocol was immunoSEQ multiplex PCR, while the TCRdb copy is restricted to in-frame clones and leaves out a portion. The sample contains roughly 100,000 clones, less than 90% of which appear only once. Sequenced here: unstimulated CD4+ T cells sorted from spleen or lymph node cells, sampled before intestinal transplant. The receptors here all came from a human donor who received an intestinal transplant. The CDR3 runs from the conserved cysteine through the conserved F or W. A D gene is named only where the DNA matches it firmly. Rows may omit the clone size; those that give it use once, few, many or a size class.

length	V	D	J	size	DNA	CDR3
16	TRBV5-1	TRBD2	TRBJ2-3	once	TGCGCCAGCAGCCCGGGCGCTAGCGGGAGAGGAGATACGCAGTATTTT	CASSPGASGRGDTQYF
15	TRBV30	.	TRBJ1-3	.	TGTGCCTGGAGTGTAATGGAAGGGTCTGGAAACACCATATATTTT	CAWSVMEGSGNTIYF
17	TRBV18	TRBD1	TRBJ1-2	.	TGTGCCAGCTCACCACCGATTCTCCCAGGGGGCGTCGATGGCTACACCTTC	CASSPPILPGGVDGYTF
13	TRBV14	.	TRBJ2-2	.	TGTGCCAGCAGCCAAGTCTTCTCCGGGGAGCTGTTTTTT	CASSQVFSGELFF
14	TRBV9	.	TRBJ1-2	.	TGTGCCAGCAGCGCAGGGGCCATAAAAGGAGGCTACACCTTC	CASSAGAIKGGYTF
16	TRBV30	.	TRBJ1-6	.	TGTGCCTTTGCGACGGTGGGGCCGGGTAGGCATTCACCCCTCCACTTT	CAFATVGPGRHSPLHF
17	TRBV5-3	TRBD1	TRBJ1-6	.	TGTGCCAGAAGTTTTGGACAGGGCAGTTCCTATAATTCACCCCTCCACTTT	CARSFGQGSSYNSPLHF
19	TRBV15	.	TRBJ1-3	.	TGTGCCACCAGCAGAGATCGGTTGGTCAGGGCGGAATCTGGAAACACCATATATTTT	CATSRDRLVRAESGNTIYF
14	TRBV5-4	.	TRBJ1-1	.	TGTGCCAGCAGCCAGGACAGCATGAACACTGAAGCTTTCTTT	CASSQDSMNTEAFF
15	TRBV4-3	.	TRBJ2-7	.	TGCGCCAGCAGCCAAGATTTGGCCAGGGGGGGCGAGCAGTACTTC	CASSQDLARGGEQYF
14	TRBV30	TRBD2	TRBJ2-7	.	TGTGCCTGGAGTGGGACTAGCGGAACCTACGAGCAGTACTTC	CAWSGTSGTYEQYF
16	TRBV2	.	TRBJ2-7	.	TGTGCCAGCAGGGATGACAGGGGAGGGACTCGTTACGAGCAGTACTTC	CASRDDRGGTRYEQYF
17	TRBV18	TRBD1	TRBJ1-3	.	TGTGCCAGCTCACGTGCTGGACAAGGGGGCGCTGGAAACACCATATATTTT	CASSRAGQGGAGNTIYF
14	TRBV9	TRBD2	TRBJ2-2	.	TGTGCCAGCAACGAGCGGGGGTTTGCCGGGGAGCTGTTTTTT	CASNERGFAGELFF
13	TRBV10-1	.	TRBJ1-1	.	TGCGCCAGCAGGACCGGACGGGGCACTGAAGCTTTCTTT	CASRTGRGTEAFF
10	TRBV21-1	.	TRBJ2-7	.	TGTGCCAGCAGCAAATACGAGCAGTACTTC	CASSKYEQYF
14	TRBV2	.	TRBJ1-3	.	TGTGCCAGCAGTCGACAGTTCTCTGGAAACACCATATATTTT	CASSRQFSGNTIYF
16	TRBV15	TRBD1	TRBJ2-3	.	TGTGCCACCGCCCGGGACAGGGGAGCTAGCACAGATACGCAGTATTTT	CATARDRGASTDTQYF
14	TRBV7-2	.	TRBJ2-7	.	TGTGCCAGCAGCTTTAGAAATACCCCCTACGAGCAGTACTTC	CASSFRNTPYEQYF
15	TRBV5-4	TRBD1	TRBJ2-5	.	TGTGCCAGCAGCCCGAGGACAGGATTCCAAGAGACCCAGTACTTC	CASSPRTGFQETQYF
12	TRBV2	.	TRBJ2-3	.	TGTGCCAGCATGGGGGGCGGAGATACGCAGTATTTT	CASMGGGDTQYF
15	TRBV15	.	TRBJ1-3	.	TGTGCCACCAGCAGAGCTAGGTCAGCTGGAAACACCATATATTTT	CATSRARSAGNTIYF
13	TRBV10-1	.	TRBJ1-1	.	TGCGCCAGCAGGACGGACCTGAACACTGAAGCTTTCTTT	CASRTDLNTEAFF
13	TRBV15	.	TRBJ1-1	.	TGTGCCACCAGCAGAGACTCTCAGGCCGAAGCTTTCTTT	CATSRDSQAEAFF
15	TRBV25-1	.	TRBJ2-2	.	TGTGCCAGCAGTGAATATAGGCAAAACACCGGGGAGCTGTTTTTT	CASSEYRQNTGELFF
13	TRBV19	TRBD1	TRBJ1-2	.	TGTGCCAGTCGACCGGGACAGGGGGACGCCTACACCTTC	CASRPGQGDAYTF
14	TRBV6-1	TRBD1	TRBJ1-6	.	TGTGCCAGCAGTGAAATCGACAGGGATTCACCCCTCCACTTT	CASSEIDRDSPLHF
14	TRBV19	TRBD1	TRBJ2-7	.	TGTGCCAGTAGTCAGCCGGGACAGCGCTACGAGCAGTACTTC	CASSQPGQRYEQYF
14	TRBV27	.	TRBJ2-7	.	TGTGCCAGCAGTTCTTTCCCGCGATTCGACGAGCAGTACTTC	CASSSFPRFDEQYF
15	TRBV7-2	.	TRBJ2-5	.	TGTGCCAGCAGCCAATATTATGGATACCAAGAGACCCAGTACTTC	CASSQYYGYQETQYF
13	TRBV27	.	TRBJ2-3	.	TGTGCCAGCAGGCATTTGGACACAGATACGCAGTATTTT	CASRHLDTDTQYF
16	TRBV9	TRBD1	TRBJ2-3	.	TGTGCCAGCAGCGAGCCGTTGGGACAGGTCACAGATACGCAGTATTTT	CASSEPLGQVTDTQYF
14	TRBV2	.	TRBJ1-1	.	TGTGCCAGCAGTCTAATAGACAGTTACACTGAAGCTTTCTTT	CASSLIDSYTEAFF
17	TRBV5-4	.	TRBJ2-3	.	TGTGCCAGCAGCTTGGAGGTGAGGGGAGGTTTCACAGATACGCAGTATTTT	CASSLEVRGGFTDTQYF
11	TRBV6-5	.	TRBJ1-2	once	TGTGCCAGCAGTTATCGCGGGGGCCACACCTTC	CASSYRGGHTF
16	TRBV21-1	.	TRBJ2-5	.	TGTGCCAGCAGCAAAGTACCCGACAGGGGGTTGGAGACCCAGTACTTC	CASSKVPDRGLETQYF
14	TRBV6-5	.	TRBJ1-2	.	TGTGCCAGCAGTGGTCCGGGCCGAGACCCTGGCTACACCTTC	CASSGPGRDPGYTF
12	TRBV2	.	TRBJ2-2	.	TGTGCCAGCAGTGGCCCATTAGGGGAGCTGTTTTTT	CASSGPLGELFF
13	TRBV9	.	TRBJ2-5	few	TGTGCCAGCAGCACGGGGGCAGTGGAGACCCAGTACTTC	CASSTGAVETQYF
15	TRBV6-5	.	TRBJ2-5	.	TGTGCCAGCGGAATAGGGGCGGTGTACCAAGAGACCCAGTACTTC	CASGIGAVYQETQYF
15	TRBV5-1	.	TRBJ2-5	.	TGCGCCAGCAGCTTGGGTCGCGCTCGCTGGGAGACCCAGTACTTC	CASSLGRARWETQYF
11	TRBV2	.	TRBJ2-1	once	TGTGCCAGCAGCCCCTACAATGAGCAGTTCTTC	CASSPYNEQFF
13	TRBV7-3	.	TRBJ2-3	.	TGTGCCAGCAGCCAAGGGACCACAGATACGCAGTATTTT	CASSQGTTDTQYF
11	TRBV2	.	TRBJ2-5	.	TGTGCCAGCGGGCGGCAAGAGACCCAGTACTTC	CASGRQETQYF
19	TRBV28	TRBD2	TRBJ2-7	.	TGTGCCAGCAGTTTAAGGCGGAAGGCTAGCGGGTTTAGCTCCTACGAGCAGTACTTC	CASSLRRKASGFSSYEQYF
14	TRBV5-1	.	TRBJ2-7	.	TGCGCCAGCGGATGGGACTTCCTCTCCTACGAGCAGTACTTC	CASGWDFLSYEQYF
17	TRBV5-6	.	TRBJ1-1	.	TGTGCCAGCAGCCCGGGGCAGGGGAGAATGGGGGACACTGAAGCTTTCTTT	CASSPGQGRMGDTEAFF
15	TRBV5-6	.	TRBJ2-3	.	TGTGCCAGCAGCCCCGTTGGCTTCCTGGGAGATACGCAGTATTTT	CASSPVGFLGDTQYF
14	TRBV2	TRBD1	TRBJ2-7	few	TGTGCCAGCAACCGGGACAGGGGGCGCAGCGAGCAGTACTTC	CASNRDRGRSEQYF
18	TRBV12-5	TRBD2	TRBJ2-7	few	TGTGCTAGTGGTTTGGGACTAGCGGGCCATACCGCCTCCTACGAGCAGTACTTC	CASGLGLAGHTASYEQYF
14	TRBV9	.	TRBJ2-2	once	TGTGCCAGCAGCCCCGGACCGTCTACCGGGGAGCTGTTTTTT	CASSPGPSTGELFF
14	TRBV28	.	TRBJ1-3	.	TGTGCCAGCAGTCCCACCAACTCTGGAAACACCATATATTTT	CASSPTNSGNTIYF
11	TRBV10-3	TRBD2	TRBJ2-7	.	TGTGCCATCAGTGACGGGACTAGCATGTACTTC	CAISDGTSMYF
17	TRBV5-1	.	TRBJ2-6	.	TGCGCCAGCAGCTTGGGGGCGGGCGGCGCTGGGGCCAACGTCCTGACTTTC	CASSLGAGGAGANVLTF
15	TRBV9	.	TRBJ1-6	.	TGTGCCAGCAGCGTAGAGGGGCAAGGTAATTCACCCCTCCACTTT	CASSVEGQGNSPLHF
14	TRBV29-1	.	TRBJ1-1	.	TGCAGCGTTGGAAGAGTGTCGGTGAACACTGAAGCTTTCTTT	CSVGRVSVNTEAFF
15	TRBV5-1	.	TRBJ2-7	.	TGCGCCAGCAGCTTGAATTGGGATCGGACAACCGAGCAGTACTTC	CASSLNWDRTTEQYF